The 18 T cell receptor beta chains below come from one sample, sequenced in a study of spatial heterogeneity in lung cancer. Their specific antigens are unknown. Overall study findings and caveats: Counts of expanded intratumoral alpha and beta TCRs tracked tumor mutation counts.

Via MiXCR, TCRdb re-called the 5' RACE reads, giving one row per CDR3 protein. The sample holds some 6,000 distinct CDR3 sequences, approximately 15% seen once. Time point indicated: sample taken at primary tumor resection. Sequencing was performed on lung tumor tissue, taken at surgery. Source of these receptors: a male donor with early-stage non-small cell lung cancer.

This clonotype was seen repeatedly, ten times or more. This beta chain came through as a stray read in a library set up for alpha chains, and its size says little. The rearrangement links TRBV20-1 to TRBJ2-1, with TRBD2 matching over 8 bases. Germline V gene lookup returns CDR1 DFQATT and CDR2 SNEGSKA (reference sequence). The V gene end was trimmed by 0 bases and the J gene end by 12 bases; junction bases not matched to a gene: 10. The CDR3 extends over 14 amino acids. CDR3 nucleotide sequence: TGCAGTGCTAGAGAACCAACGGGGGGGGTCCGGCAGTTCTTC. Amino acids: CSAREPTGGVRQFF.

As to this clonotype: This beta chain lies outside the target of a library built for alpha chains; its clone size means little. V usage is TRBV27 and J usage is TRBJ2-1, with 8 bases lining up with TRBD2. V trimming: 3 bases; J trimming: 2 bases; junction bases outside the gene matches: 6. CDR3 length: 16 amino acids. Germline assignment: CDR1 MNHEY and CDR2 SMNVEV (reference sequence). The CDR3 DNA sequence: TGTGCCAGCAGTTTGACTAGCGTTTTACCCTACAATGAGCAGTTCTTC. It codes for CASSLTSVLPYNEQFF.

Ten or more counts support this clonotype. This beta chain is an unintended read in a library built for alpha chains; its size means little. In DNA form, the CDR3 reads TGTGCCAGCAGTTACGCAGCGGGGTACTCCTACAATGAGCAGTTCTTC. It is translated as CASSYAAGYSYNEQFF. The chain has TRBV6-2 or TRBV6-3 and TRBJ2-1; TRBD2 matches 7 bases. From germline, CDR1 is MNHEY and CDR2 SVGEGT. V dropped 2 bases and J dropped 0; count of bases not matched to a gene: 4. The CDR3 contains 16 residues.

This clonotype rates as medium-sized (0.01 to 0.1%). Since it is a stray read in a library aimed at alpha chains, this beta chain has a size that is not meaningful. The rearrangement uses TRBV27 and TRBJ2-5; 8 nucleotides agree with TRBD2. V lost 3 bases, J lost 5 bases, and 26 bases stayed unmatched. The CDR3 consists of 21 residues. Germline V gene sequence: CDR1 MNHEY, CDR2 SMNVEV (reference sequence). The CDR3 region has the DNA TGTGCCAGCAGTTTTGGTTCCAGGTCGGGACTAGTCGGTAAAGTTGGTGAGACCCAGTACTTC. It encodes CASSFGSRSGLVGKVGETQYF.

This clonotype has just one count. This beta chain lies outside the target of a library built for alpha chains; its clone size means little. The chain uses TRBV7-9 and TRBJ2-7; no clear D gene. V was cut by 5 bases and J by 6 bases, with 14 bases left in between. Germline V gives CDR1 SEHNR, CDR2 FQNEAQ (reference sequence). The CDR3 has 13 amino acids. The CDR3 loop reads CASSLPTAREQYF. DNA of the CDR3: TGTGCCAGCAGCCTACCGACGGCCCGCGAGCAGTACTTC.

Note on this clonotype: Being off target in a library aimed at alpha chains, this beta chain has a size of little meaning. This rearrangement joins TRBV13 to TRBJ1-3; D not certain. Germline CDR1 reads PRHDT; CDR2 reads FYEKMQ (reference sequence). The CDR3 contains 14 residues. V was pared by 3 bases and J by 4 bases, with 10 bases between. CDR3 loop: CASSLEGGGNTIYF. The CDR3 nucleotides read TGTGCCAGCAGCTTGGAAGGCGGGGGAAACACCATATATTTT.

This clonotype is termed medium-sized (0.01 to 0.1%). Being off target in a library aimed at alpha chains, this beta chain has a size of little meaning. The V gene is TRBV20-1, the J gene TRBJ2-2, with a tentative D call TRBD2 (6 bases). CDR3 size: 18 residues. V was clipped by 0 bases and J by 0 bases, with 17 bases between them. Germline CDR1 reads DFQATT; CDR2 reads SNEGSKA (reference sequence). As DNA, the CDR3 is TGCAGTGCTAGAGATGGGGGGAGGCTACCTTCGAACACCGGGGAGCTGTTTTTT. Its protein is CSARDGGRLPSNTGELFF.

This clonotype has ten or more counts. This beta chain lies outside the target of a library built for alpha chains; its clone size means little. This chain uses TRBV5-1 with TRBJ2-3; 11 bases agree with TRBD2. The germline V gene has CDR1 SGHRS and CDR2 YFSETQ. CDR3 length: 16 amino acids. The J segment lost 0 bases and the V segment lost 4 bases, leaving 4 bases of the junction unmatched. Here the CDR3 reads CASSRGTSGSTDTQYF. CDR3 in DNA: TGCGCCAGCAGCAGGGGGACTAGCGGTAGCACAGATACGCAGTATTTT.

Sample share makes this clonotype medium-sized. This beta chain is off target for a library built for alpha chains, so its abundance means little. The CDR3 here is CSARDTTGAKNIQYF. CDR3 DNA: TGCAGCGCTAGGGACACCACCGGTGCCAAAAACATTCAGTACTTC. The chain joins TRBV29-1 to TRBJ2-4, with D possibly being TRBD1 (6 bases). CDR1 and CDR2 from the germline V gene are SQVTM and ANQGSEA. Trimming pared 7 bases from V and 1 base from J, leaving 17 bases between. CDR3 length equals 15 residues. The entire variable domain, with the rest obtained from reference TRBV29-1 and TRBJ2-4, is as follows: SAVISQKPSRDICQRGTSLTIQCQVDSQVTMMFWYRQQPGQSLTLIATANQGSEATYESGFVIDKFPISRPNLTFSTLTVSNMSPEDSSIYLCSARDTTGAKNIQYFGAGTRLSVL.

Details on this clonotype: This beta chain appears as a stray read in a library generated for alpha chains; its size is not informative. V and J are TRBV3-1 and TRBJ2-4, with a possible D match to TRBD1 (6 bases). This CDR3 is 13 amino acids long. From germline, CDR1 is LGHDT and CDR2 YNNKEL (reference sequence). Trimming removed 3 bases at V and 6 bases at J, with 9 bases between. CDR3 in amino acids: CASSQGASNIQYF. DNA of the CDR3: TGTGCCAGCAGCCAGGGGGCTTCAAACATTCAGTACTTC.

This clonotype counts as medium-sized. This beta chain is a stray sequence in a library constructed for alpha chains; its clone size is not meaningful. The V call is TRBV28, the J call TRBJ2-1; no clear D gene. Per the germline V gene, CDR1 is MDHEN and CDR2 is SYDVKM. The CDR3 covers 11 residues. Trimming took off 3 bases at V and 10 bases at J, with 7 bases between the two ends. The CDR3 here is CASSFSPEQFF. The CDR3 DNA reads TGTGCCAGCAGTTTTTCCCCCGAGCAGTTCTTC. Full variable domain (rest looked up from reference TRBV28 and TRBJ2-1): DVKVTQSSRYLVKRTGEKVFLECVQDMDHENMFWYRQDPGLGLRLIYFSYDVKMKEKGDIPEGYSVSREKKERFSLILESASTNQTSMYLCASSFSPEQFFGPGTRLTVL.

This clonotype is classed as medium-sized. Since the library was made to target alpha chains, this beta chain is a stray read and its abundance is not meaningful. This chain uses TRBV7-2 with TRBJ2-7; a possible D gene is TRBD2 (6 bases). Germline CDR1 is SGHTA and CDR2 is FQGNSA. The CDR3 sequence is 14 residues long. Trimming shortened V by 3 bases and J by 7 bases, and 16 bases separated the two germline ends. The CDR3 bases are TGTGCCAGCAGCTTGTCCAGAGCCGGGAGTGAGCAGTACTTC. This gives the protein CASSLSRAGSEQYF.

This clonotype was counted many times. With the library built for alpha chains, this beta chain is off target and its frequency is not meaningful. This rearrangement joins TRBV5-5 to TRBJ1-6, with TRBD1 identical over 8 bases. CDR1 and CDR2 (germline): SGHKS, YYEKEE (reference sequence). The trim removed 4 bases at V and 7 bases at J, leaving 7 bases unmatched. The CDR3 covers 15 residues. CDR3 amino acids: CASSPAGTGNSPLHF. The CDR3 coding sequence is TGTGCCAGCAGCCCGGCCGGGACAGGAAATTCACCCCTCCACTTT.

This clonotype is medium-sized (0.01 to 0.1%). This beta chain is a stray read from a library made for alpha chains; its abundance is not meaningful. The chain is built from TRBV23-1 and TRBJ2-1; D not certain. Being an ORF, TRBV23-1 has a function that is uncertain. V was shortened by 9 bases and J by 5 bases, with 11 bases between the two germline ends. The CDR3 spans 12 residues. CDR3 amino acids: CARGRVDNEQFF. The CDR3 region has the DNA TGCGCCAGGGGTCGAGTAGACAATGAGCAGTTCTTC.

Sample share makes this clonotype medium-sized (0.01 to 0.1%). This beta chain slipped into a library made for alpha chains as a stray read, so its size is not meaningful. The chain is built from TRBV24-1 and TRBJ2-3, with 8 bases identical to TRBD2. The CDR3 is made up of 16 amino acids. V lost 4 bases to trimming and J lost 6 bases; unmatched junction nucleotides: 11. CDR1 and CDR2 from the germline V gene are KGHDR and SFDVKD. The CDR3 here is CATSDDPSGSRDTQYF. The CDR3 DNA is TGTGCCACCAGTGACGACCCGAGCGGGAGTAGGGATACGCAGTATTTT.

This clonotype is categorized as medium-sized. This beta chain appears as a stray read in a library generated for alpha chains; its size is not informative. The V gene is TRBV10-3, the J gene TRBJ1-4; D is uncertain. The germline V gene encodes CDR1 ENHRY and CDR2 SYGVKD. Trimming shortened V by 7 bases and J by 7 bases, and 13 bases separated the two germline ends. The CDR3 covers 13 residues. The DNA of the CDR3 is TGTGCCATCATGAAAACTCCGGGTGAAAAACTGTTTTTT. This codes for CAIMKTPGEKLFF.

This clonotype is classed as medium-sized. A library made for alpha chains picked up this beta chain off target, so its size means little. The V and J genes are TRBV7-3 and TRBJ2-7, with TRBD1 matching 9 bases. Trimming cost V 2 bases and J 2 bases; bases outside gene matches: 4. The V gene's germline CDR1 is SGHTA and CDR2 FQGTGA. CDR3 length equals 15 residues. The CDR3 protein is CASSLGTGFAYEQYF. The CDR3 DNA sequence: TGTGCCAGCAGCTTAGGGACAGGGTTTGCCTACGAGCAGTACTTC.

This clonotype is termed medium-sized. Because the library targeted alpha chains, this beta chain is an off-target read whose size means little. The chain joins TRBV9 to TRBJ2-2, with D perhaps given as TRBD1 or TRBD2 (5 bases each). Trimming left V 4 bases short and J 2 bases short, with 15 bases between. The CDR3 loop spans 16 amino acids. Germline V gives CDR1 SGDLS, CDR2 YYNGEE. The CDR3 nucleotides are TGTGCCAGCAGCCGGAGCCTCGGGGCAAACACCGGGGAGCTGTTTTTT. Its translation is CASSRSLGANTGELFF.